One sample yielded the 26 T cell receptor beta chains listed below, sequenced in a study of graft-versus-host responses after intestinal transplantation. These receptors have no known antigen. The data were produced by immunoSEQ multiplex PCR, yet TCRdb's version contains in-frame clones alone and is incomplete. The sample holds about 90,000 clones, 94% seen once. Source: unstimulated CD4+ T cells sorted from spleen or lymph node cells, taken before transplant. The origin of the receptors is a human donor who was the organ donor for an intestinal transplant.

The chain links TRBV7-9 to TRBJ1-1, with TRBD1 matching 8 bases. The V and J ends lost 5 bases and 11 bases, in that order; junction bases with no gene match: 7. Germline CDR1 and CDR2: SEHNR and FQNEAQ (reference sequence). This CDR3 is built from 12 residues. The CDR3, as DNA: TGTGCCAGCAGCCTTTGGACAGGGTGGGCTTTCTTT. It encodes CASSLWTGWAFF.

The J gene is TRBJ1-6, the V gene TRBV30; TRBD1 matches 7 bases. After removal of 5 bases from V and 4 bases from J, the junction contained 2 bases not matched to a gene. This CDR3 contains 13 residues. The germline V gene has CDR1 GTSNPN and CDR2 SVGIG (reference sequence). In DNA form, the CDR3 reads TGTGCCTGGGGGACAGAGTATAATTCACCCCTCCACTTT. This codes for CAWGTEYNSPLHF.

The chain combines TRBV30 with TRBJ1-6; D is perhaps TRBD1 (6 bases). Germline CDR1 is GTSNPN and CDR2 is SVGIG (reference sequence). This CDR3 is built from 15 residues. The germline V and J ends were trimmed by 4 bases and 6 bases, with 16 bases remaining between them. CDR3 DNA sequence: TGTGCCTGGACCAGATCAGGGGTTCCTAATTCACCCCTCCACTTT. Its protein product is CAWTRSGVPNSPLHF.

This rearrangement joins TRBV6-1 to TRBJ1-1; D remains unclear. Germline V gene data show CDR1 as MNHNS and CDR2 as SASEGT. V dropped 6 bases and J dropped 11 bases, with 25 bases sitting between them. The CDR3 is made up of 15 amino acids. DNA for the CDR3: TGTGCCAGCAGACGAAGAGGACTTTCAGAACCGAATGCTTTCTTT. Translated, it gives CASRRRGLSEPNAFF.

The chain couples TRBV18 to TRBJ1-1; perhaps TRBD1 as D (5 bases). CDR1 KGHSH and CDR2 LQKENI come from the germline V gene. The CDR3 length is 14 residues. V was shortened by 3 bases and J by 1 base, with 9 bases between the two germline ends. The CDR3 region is CASSPRGANTEAFF. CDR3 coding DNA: TGTGCCAGCTCACCGCGAGGGGCGAACACTGAAGCTTTCTTT.

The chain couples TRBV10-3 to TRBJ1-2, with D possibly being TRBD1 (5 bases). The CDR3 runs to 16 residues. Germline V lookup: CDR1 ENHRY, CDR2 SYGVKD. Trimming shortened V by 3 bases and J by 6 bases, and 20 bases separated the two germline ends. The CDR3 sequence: CAISESPGIGADGYTF. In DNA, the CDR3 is TGTGCCATCAGTGAATCCCCAGGGATCGGGGCGGATGGCTACACCTTC.

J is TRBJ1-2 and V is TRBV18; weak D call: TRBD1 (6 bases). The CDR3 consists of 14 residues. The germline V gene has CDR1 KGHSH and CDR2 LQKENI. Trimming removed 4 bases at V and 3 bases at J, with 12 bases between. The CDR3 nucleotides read TGTGCCAGCTCACTACAGGGCAGCGACTATGGCTACACCTTC. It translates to CASSLQGSDYGYTF.

CDR3 coding DNA: TGTGCCATCAGTGAGTCGTGGGCGACAGGGGGTATCTACGAGCAGTACTTC. This sequence encodes CAISESWATGGIYEQYF. The gene calls are TRBV10-3 and TRBJ2-7; 9 positions match TRBD1. The CDR3 covers 17 residues. The ends lost 0 bases at V and 3 bases at J; junction bases unmatched: 9. Germline V gives CDR1 ENHRY, CDR2 SYGVKD.

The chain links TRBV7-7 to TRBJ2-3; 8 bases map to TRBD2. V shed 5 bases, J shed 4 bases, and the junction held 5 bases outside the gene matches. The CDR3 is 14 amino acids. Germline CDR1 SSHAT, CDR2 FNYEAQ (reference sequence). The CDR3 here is CASSDRTSSDTQYF. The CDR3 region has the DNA TGTGCCAGCAGCGACCGGACTAGCTCAGATACGCAGTATTTT.

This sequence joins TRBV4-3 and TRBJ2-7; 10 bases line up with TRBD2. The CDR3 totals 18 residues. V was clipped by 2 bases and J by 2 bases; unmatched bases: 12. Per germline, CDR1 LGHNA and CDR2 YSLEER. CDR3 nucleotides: TGCGCCAGCAGCCAACAAATTGGGTTTAGCGGGGGGACCTACGAGCAGTACTTC. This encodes CASSQQIGFSGGTYEQYF.

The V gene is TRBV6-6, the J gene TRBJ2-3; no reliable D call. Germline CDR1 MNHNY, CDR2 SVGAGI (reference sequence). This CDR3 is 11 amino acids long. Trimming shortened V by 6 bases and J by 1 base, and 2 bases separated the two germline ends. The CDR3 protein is CASSRTDTQYF. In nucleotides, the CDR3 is TGTGCCAGCAGCCGCACAGATACGCAGTATTTT.

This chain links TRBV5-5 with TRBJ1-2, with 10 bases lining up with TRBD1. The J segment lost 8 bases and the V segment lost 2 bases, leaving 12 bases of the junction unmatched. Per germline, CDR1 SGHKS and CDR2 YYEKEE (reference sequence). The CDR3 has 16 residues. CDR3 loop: CASSLPVTGGAGGYTF. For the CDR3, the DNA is TGTGCCAGCAGCTTACCCGTGACAGGGGGCGCGGGAGGCTACACCTTC.

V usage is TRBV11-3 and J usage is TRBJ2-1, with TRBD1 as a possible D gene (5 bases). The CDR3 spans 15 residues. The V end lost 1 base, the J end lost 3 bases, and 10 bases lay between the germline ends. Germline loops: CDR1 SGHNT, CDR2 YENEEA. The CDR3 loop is CASSLGGRDYNEQFF. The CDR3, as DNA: TGTGCCAGCAGCTTAGGCGGCAGGGACTACAATGAGCAGTTCTTC. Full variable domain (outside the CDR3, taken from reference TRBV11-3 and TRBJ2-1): EAGVVQSPRYKIIEKKQPVAFWCNPISGHNTLYWYLQNLGQGPELLIRYENEEAVDDSQLPKDRFSAERLKGVDSTLKIQPAELGDSAVYLCASSLGGRDYNEQFFGPGTRLTVL.

The CDR3 DNA follows: TGTGCCACAAAGGACAGGGCTGGAAACACCATATATTTT. This translates into CATKDRAGNTIYF. The J gene is TRBJ1-3, the V gene TRBV6-6; TRBD1 matches 8 bases. Unmatched junction bases numbered 4, after V lost 10 bases and J lost 2 bases. This CDR3 is built from 13 residues. Per germline, CDR1 MNHNY and CDR2 SVGAGI (reference sequence).

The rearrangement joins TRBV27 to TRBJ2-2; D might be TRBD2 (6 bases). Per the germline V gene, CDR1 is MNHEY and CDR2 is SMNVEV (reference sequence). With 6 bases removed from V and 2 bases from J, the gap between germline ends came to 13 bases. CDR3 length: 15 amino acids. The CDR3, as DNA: TGTGCCAGCAGACTGGGGCGGGGAAACACCGGGGAGCTGTTTTTT. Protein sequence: CASRLGRGNTGELFF.

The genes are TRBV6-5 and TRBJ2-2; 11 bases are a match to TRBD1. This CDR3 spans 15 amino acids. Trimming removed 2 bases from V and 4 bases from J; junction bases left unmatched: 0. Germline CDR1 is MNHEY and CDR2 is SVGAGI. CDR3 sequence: CASSYGTGGTGELFF. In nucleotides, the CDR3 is TGTGCCAGCAGTTACGGGACAGGGGGCACCGGGGAGCTGTTTTTT.

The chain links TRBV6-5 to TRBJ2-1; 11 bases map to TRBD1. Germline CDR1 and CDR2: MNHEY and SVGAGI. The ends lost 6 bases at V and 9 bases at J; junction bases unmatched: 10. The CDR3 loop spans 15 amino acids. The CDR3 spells CASRLDRGHSREQFF. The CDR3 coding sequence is TGTGCCAGCAGGCTGGACAGGGGGCATAGTCGTGAGCAGTTCTTC.

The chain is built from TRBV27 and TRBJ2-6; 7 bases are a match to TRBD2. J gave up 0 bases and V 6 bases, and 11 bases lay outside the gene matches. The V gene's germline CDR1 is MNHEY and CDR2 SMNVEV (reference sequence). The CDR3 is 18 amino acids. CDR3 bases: TGTGCCAGCAGCCTGTTGGGGGGGTCCCTCTCTGGGGCCAACGTCCTGACTTTC. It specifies CASSLLGGSLSGANVLTF. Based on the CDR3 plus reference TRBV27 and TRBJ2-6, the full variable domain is EAQVTQNPRYLITVTGKKLTVTCSQNMNHEYMSWYRQDPGLGLRQIYYSMNVEVTDKGDVPEGYKVSRKEKRNFPLILESPSPNQTSLYFCASSLLGGSLSGANVLTFGAGSRLTVL.

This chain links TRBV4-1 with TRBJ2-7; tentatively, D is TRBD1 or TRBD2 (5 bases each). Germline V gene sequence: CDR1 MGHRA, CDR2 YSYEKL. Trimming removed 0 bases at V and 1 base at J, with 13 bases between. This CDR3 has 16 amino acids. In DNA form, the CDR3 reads TGCGCCAGCAGCCAAGATCGGGGCCGGGCTTCCTACGAGCAGTACTTC. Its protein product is CASSQDRGRASYEQYF.

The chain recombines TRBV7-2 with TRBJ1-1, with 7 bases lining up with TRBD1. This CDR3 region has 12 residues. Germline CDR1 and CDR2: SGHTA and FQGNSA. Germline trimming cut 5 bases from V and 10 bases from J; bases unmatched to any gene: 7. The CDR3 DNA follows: TGTGCCAGCAGCCCCCGGGACAGAGTAGCTTTCTTT. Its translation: CASSPRDRVAFF. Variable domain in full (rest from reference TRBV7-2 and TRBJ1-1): GAGVSQSPSNKVTEKGKDVELRCDPISGHTALYWYRQSLGQGLEFLIYFQGNSAPDKSGLPSDRFSAERTGGSVSTLTIQRTQQEDSAVYLCASSPRDRVAFFGQGTRLTVV.

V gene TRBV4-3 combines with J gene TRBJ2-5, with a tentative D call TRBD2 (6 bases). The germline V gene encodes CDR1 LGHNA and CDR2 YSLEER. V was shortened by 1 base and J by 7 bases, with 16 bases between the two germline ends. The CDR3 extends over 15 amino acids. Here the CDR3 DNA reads TGCGCCAGCAGCCAAGTGGAGGGATTTGGGGGGACCCAGTACTTC. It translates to CASSQVEGFGGTQYF.

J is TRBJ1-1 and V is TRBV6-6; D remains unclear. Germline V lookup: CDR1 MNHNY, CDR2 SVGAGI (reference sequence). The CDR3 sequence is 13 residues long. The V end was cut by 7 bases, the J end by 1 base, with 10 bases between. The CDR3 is CASTQRSNTEAFF. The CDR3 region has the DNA TGTGCCAGCACCCAGCGCTCGAACACTGAAGCTTTCTTT.

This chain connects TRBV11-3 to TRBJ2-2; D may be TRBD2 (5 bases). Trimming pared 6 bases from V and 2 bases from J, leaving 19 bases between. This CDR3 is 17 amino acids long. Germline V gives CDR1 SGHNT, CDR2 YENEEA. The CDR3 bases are TGTGCCAGCAGTTATAACACTAGGGAAGTAAACACCGGGGAGCTGTTTTTT. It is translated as CASSYNTREVNTGELFF.

The CDR3 DNA reads as TGTGCCAGCAGGGCAGGGAGCGTGGTGGCGGGCTATGGCTACACCTTC. It encodes CASRAGSVVAGYGYTF. J is TRBJ1-2 and V is TRBV28, with D tentatively TRBD1 (5 bases). Germline CDR1 and CDR2: MDHEN and SYDVKM. This CDR3 has 16 residues. Trimming pared 6 bases from V and 4 bases from J, leaving 21 bases between.

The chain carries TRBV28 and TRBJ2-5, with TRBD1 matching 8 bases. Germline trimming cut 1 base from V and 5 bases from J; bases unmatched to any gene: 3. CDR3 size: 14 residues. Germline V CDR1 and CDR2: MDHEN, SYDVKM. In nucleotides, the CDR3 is TGTGCCAGCAGTTTATCAGGGGGCCGGGAGACCCAGTACTTC. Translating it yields CASSLSGGRETQYF.

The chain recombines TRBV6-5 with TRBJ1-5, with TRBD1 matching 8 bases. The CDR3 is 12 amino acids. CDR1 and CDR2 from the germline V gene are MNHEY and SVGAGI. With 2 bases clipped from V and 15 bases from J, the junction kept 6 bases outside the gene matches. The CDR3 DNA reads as TGTGCCAGCAGTTACACACAGGGGGGGAGGCATTTT. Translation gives CASSYTQGGRHF.